What follows describes a single T cell receptor (beta chain). Every bit of the isolated RNA underwent reverse transcription, so sequencing read expressed TCRB transcripts. Sequencing used immunoSEQ multiplex PCR; TCRdb keeps in-frame clones, though not all of them. The sample holds 310,000 or so clones, about 11% seen once. The sample is drawn from a study of beta chain features in type 1 diabetes. The CDR3 is 14 amino acids. V was clipped by 1 base and J by 4 bases; unmatched bases: 3. Germline CDR1 is SGHTA and CDR2 is FQGNSA. The chain joins TRBV7-2 to TRBJ2-5, with TRBD2 matching 7 bases. Sequencing input: naive CD4+ T cells from blood. This receptor was taken from a woman in her thirties in good health. CDR3 DNA sequence: TGTGCCAGCAGCTTAGGACTAGCAGGAGAGACCCAGTACTTC. It yields the protein CASSLGLAGETQYF.